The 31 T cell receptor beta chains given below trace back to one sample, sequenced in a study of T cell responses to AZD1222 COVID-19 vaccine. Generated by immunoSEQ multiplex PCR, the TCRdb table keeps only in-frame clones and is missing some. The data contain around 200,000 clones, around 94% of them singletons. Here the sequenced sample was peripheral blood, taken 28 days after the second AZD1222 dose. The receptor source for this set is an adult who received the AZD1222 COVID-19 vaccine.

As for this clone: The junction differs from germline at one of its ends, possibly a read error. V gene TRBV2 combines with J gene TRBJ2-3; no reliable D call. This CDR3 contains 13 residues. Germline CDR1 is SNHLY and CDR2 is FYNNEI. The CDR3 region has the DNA TGTGCCAGCAGATCCTTACCACAGATCAGGTTTCATTTT. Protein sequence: CASRSLPQIRFHF. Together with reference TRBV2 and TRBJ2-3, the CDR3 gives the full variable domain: EPEVTQTPSHQVTQMGQEVILRCVPISNHLYFYWYRQILGQKVEFLVSFYNNEISEKSEIFDDQFSVERPDGSNFTLKIRSTKLEDSAMYFCASRSLPQIRFHFGPGTRLTVL.

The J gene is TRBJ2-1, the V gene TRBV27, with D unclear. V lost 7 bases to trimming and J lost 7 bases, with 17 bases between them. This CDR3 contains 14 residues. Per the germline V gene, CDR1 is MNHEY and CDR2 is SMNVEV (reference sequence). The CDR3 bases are TGTGCCAGCAAGTTATGGACCCCCGGGAATGAGCAGTTCTTC. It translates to CASKLWTPGNEQFF.

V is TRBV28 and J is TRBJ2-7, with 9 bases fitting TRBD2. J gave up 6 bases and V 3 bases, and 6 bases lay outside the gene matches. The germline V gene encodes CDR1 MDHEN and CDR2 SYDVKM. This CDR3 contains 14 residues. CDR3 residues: CASSFGGGGIEQYF. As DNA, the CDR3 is TGTGCCAGCAGTTTCGGCGGGGGGGGGATCGAGCAGTACTTC.

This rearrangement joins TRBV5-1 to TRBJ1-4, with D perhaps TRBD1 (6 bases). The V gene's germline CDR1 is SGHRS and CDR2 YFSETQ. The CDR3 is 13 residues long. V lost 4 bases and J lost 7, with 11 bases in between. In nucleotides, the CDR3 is TGCGCCAGCAGCCTACAGGGAATTGAAAAACTGTTTTTT. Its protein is CASSLQGIEKLFF.

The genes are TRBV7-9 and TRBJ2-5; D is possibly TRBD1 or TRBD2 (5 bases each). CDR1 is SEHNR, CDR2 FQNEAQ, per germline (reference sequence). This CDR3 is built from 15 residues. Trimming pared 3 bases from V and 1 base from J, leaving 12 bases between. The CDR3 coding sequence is TGTGCCAGCAGCTTGTCCCGGGACGGCCAAGAGACCCAGTACTTC. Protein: CASSLSRDGQETQYF.

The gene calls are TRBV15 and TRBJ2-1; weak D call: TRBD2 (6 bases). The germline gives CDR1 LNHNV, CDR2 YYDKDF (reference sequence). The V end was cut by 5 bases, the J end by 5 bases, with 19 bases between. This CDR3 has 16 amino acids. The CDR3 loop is CATSGPLAAGNNEQFF. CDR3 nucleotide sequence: TGTGCCACCAGCGGCCCTTTAGCGGCGGGAAACAATGAGCAGTTCTTC. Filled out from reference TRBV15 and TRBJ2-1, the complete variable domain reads DAMVIQNPRYQVTQFGKPVTLSCSQTLNHNVMYWYQQKSSQAPKLLFHYYDKDFNNEADTPDNFQSRRPNTSFCFLDIRSPGLGDTAMYLCATSGPLAAGNNEQFFGPGTRLTVL.

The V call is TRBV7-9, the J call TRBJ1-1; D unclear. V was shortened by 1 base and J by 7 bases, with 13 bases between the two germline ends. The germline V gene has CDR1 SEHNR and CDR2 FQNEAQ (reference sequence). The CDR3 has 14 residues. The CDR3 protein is CASSLGGGSGEAFF. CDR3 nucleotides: TGTGCCAGCAGCTTAGGGGGAGGGTCGGGTGAAGCTTTCTTT.

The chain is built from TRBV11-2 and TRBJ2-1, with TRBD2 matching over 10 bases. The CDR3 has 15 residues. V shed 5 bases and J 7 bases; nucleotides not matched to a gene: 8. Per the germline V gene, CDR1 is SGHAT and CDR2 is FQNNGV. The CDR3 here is CASSPGTSDSNEQFF. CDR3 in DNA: TGTGCCAGCAGCCCCGGGACTAGCGATTCGAATGAGCAGTTCTTC.

In DNA, the CDR3 is TGTGCCAGCTCACCGGACCTAGGGACGGTAGACTATGGCTACACCTTC. Residues: CASSPDLGTVDYGYTF. This rearrangement joins TRBV18 to TRBJ1-2; the D gene is possibly TRBD1 (5 bases). Germline-derived CDR1 and CDR2 are KGHSH and LQKENI. Trimming pared 3 bases from V and 3 bases from J, leaving 17 bases between. The CDR3 sequence is 16 residues long.

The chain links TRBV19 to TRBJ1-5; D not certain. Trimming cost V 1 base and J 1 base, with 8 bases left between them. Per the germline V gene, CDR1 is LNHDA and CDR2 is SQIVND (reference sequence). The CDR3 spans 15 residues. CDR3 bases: TGTGCCAGTAGTATAGGGTCGGGGAGCAATCAGCCCCAGCATTTT. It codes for CASSIGSGSNQPQHF.

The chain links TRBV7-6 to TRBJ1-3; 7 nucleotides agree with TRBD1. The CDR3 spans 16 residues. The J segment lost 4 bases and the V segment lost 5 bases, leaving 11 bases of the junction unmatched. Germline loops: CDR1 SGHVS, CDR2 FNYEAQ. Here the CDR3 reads CASSPQGTVVGNTIYF. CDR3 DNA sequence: TGTGCCAGCAGCCCACAGGGGACTGTGGTAGGAAACACCATATATTTT.

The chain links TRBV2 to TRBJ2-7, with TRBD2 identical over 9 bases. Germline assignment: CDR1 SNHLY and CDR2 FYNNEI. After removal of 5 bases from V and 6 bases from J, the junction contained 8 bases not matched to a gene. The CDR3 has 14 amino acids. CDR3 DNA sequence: TGTGCCAGCAGTTGGAGGATAGCGGGAGCCGAGCAGTACTTC. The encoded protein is CASSWRIAGAEQYF.

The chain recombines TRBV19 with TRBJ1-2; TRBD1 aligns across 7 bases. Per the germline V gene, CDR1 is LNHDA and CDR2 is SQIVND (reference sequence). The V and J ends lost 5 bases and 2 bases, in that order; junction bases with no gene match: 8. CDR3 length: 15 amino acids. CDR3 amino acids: CASSVLSGGNYGYTF. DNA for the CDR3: TGTGCCAGTAGTGTACTCTCAGGGGGAAACTATGGCTACACCTTC. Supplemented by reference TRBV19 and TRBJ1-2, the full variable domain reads DGGITQSPKYLFRKEGQNVTLSCEQNLNHDAMYWYRQDPGQGLRLIYYSQIVNDFQKGDIAEGYSVSREKKESFPLTVTSAQKNPTAFYLCASSVLSGGNYGYTFGSGTRLTVV.

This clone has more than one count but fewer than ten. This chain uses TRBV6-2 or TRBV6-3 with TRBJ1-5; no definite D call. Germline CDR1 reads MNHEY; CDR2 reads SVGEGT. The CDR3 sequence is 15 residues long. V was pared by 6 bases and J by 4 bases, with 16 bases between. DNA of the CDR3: TGTGCCAGCAGCCTGGCATGGCAGGAAAATCAGCCCCAGCATTTT. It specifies CASSLAWQENQPQHF.

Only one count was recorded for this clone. CDR3 region: CASRQAGVGAGELFF. CDR3 nucleotide sequence: TGTGCCAGCCGACAAGCGGGAGTGGGAGCCGGGGAGCTGTTTTTT. The chain joins TRBV11-3 to TRBJ2-2, with 8 bases lining up with TRBD2. CDR3 size: 15 residues. V shed 8 bases, J shed 6 bases, and the junction held 11 bases outside the gene matches. CDR1 is SGHNT, CDR2 YENEEA, per germline. Full variable domain (remainder filled in from reference TRBV11-3 and TRBJ2-2): EAGVVQSPRYKIIEKKQPVAFWCNPISGHNTLYWYLQNLGQGPELLIRYENEEAVDDSQLPKDRFSAERLKGVDSTLKIQPAELGDSAVYLCASRQAGVGAGELFFGEGSRLTVL.

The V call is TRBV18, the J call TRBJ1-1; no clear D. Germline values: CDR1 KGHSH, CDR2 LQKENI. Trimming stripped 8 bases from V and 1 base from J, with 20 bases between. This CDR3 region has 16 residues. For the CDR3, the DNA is TGTGCCAGCACCACGCGGGAGACATCTTGGAACACTGAAGCTTTCTTT. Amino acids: CASTTRETSWNTEAFF.

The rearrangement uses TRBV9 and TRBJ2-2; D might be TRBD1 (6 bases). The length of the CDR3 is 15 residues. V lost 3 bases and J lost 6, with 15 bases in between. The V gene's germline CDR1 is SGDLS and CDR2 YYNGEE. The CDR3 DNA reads TGTGCCAGCAGCGGCTACAGGGTTACACCCGGGGAGCTGTTTTTT. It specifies CASSGYRVTPGELFF.

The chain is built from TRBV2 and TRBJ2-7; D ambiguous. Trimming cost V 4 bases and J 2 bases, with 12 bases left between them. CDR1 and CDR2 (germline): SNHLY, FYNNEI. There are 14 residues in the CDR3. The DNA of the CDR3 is TGTGCCAGCAGTGGGCAAGGGCCAGCCTACGAGCAGTACTTC. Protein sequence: CASSGQGPAYEQYF.

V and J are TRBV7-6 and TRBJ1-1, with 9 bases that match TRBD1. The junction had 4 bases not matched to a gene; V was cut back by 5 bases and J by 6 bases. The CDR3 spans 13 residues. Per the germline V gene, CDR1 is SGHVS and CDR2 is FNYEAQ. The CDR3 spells CASSMRQGAEAFF. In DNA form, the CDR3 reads TGTGCCAGCAGCATGAGACAGGGGGCTGAAGCTTTCTTT.

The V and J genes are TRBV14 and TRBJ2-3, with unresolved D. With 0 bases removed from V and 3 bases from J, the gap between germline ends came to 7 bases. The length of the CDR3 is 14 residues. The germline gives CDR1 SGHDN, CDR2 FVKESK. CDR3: CASSQDRLTDTQYF. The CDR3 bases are TGTGCCAGCAGCCAAGACAGGCTAACAGATACGCAGTATTTT.

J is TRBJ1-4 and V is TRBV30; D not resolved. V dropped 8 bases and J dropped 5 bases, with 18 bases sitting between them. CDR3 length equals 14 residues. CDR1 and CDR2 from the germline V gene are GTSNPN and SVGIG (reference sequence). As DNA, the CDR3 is TGTGCCCTGGGCAGCCTCCATAAAAATGAAAAACTGTTTTTT. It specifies CALGSLHKNEKLFF.

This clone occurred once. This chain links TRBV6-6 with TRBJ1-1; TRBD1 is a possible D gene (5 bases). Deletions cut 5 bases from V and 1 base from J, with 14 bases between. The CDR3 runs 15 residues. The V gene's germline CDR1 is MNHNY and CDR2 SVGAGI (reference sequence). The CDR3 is CASSPPDTSNTEAFF. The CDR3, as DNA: TGTGCCAGCAGTCCCCCGGACACCTCGAACACTGAAGCTTTCTTT.

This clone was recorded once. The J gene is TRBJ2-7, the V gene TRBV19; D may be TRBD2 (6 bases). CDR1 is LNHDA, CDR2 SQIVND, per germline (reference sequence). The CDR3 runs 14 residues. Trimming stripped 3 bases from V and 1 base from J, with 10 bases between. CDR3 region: CASSIAGRSYEQYF. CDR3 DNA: TGTGCCAGTAGTATTGCAGGGAGGTCCTACGAGCAGTACTTC.

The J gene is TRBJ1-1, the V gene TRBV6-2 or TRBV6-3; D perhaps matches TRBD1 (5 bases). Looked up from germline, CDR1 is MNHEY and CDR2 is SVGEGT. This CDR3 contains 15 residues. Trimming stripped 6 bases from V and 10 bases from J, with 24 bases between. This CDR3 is CASSPILLPAGRAFF. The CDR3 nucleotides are TGTGCCAGCAGCCCGATTCTGCTCCCTGCGGGGCGAGCTTTCTTT.

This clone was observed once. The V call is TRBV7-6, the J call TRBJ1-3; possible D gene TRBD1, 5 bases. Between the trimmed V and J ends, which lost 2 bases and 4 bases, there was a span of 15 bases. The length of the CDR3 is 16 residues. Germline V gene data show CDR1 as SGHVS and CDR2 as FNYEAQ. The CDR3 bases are TGTGCCAGCAGCTTATATGTGACAGATGTAGGAAACACCATATATTTT. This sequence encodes CASSLYVTDVGNTIYF.

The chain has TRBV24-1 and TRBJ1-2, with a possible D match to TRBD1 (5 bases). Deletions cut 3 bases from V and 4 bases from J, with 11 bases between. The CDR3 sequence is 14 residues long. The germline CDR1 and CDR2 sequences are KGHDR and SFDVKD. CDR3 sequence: CATSDRGRTYGYTF. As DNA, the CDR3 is TGTGCCACCAGTGATAGGGGACGGACCTATGGCTACACCTTC.

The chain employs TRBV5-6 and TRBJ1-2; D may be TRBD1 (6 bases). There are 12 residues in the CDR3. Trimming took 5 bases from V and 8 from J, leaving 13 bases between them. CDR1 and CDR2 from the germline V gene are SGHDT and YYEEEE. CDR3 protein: CASRIRGDGYTF. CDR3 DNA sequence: TGTGCCAGCAGGATAAGGGGGGACGGCTACACCTTC.

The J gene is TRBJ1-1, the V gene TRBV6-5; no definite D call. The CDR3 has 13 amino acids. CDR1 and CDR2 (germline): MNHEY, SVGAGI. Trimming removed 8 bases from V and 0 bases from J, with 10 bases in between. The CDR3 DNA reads TGTGCCAGCCGCCTCGGCATGAACACTGAAGCTTTCTTT. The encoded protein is CASRLGMNTEAFF.

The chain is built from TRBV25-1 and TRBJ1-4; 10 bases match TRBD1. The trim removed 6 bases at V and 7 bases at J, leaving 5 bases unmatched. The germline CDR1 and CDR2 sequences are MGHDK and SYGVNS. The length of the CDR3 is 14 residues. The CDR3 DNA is TGTGCCAGCAGCTCGGGACAGGGGTTTGAAAAACTGTTTTTT. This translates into CASSSGQGFEKLFF.

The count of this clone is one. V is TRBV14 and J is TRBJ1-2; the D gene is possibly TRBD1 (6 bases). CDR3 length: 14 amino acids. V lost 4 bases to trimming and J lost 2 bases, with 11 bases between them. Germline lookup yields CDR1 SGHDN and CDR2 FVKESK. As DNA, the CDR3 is TGTGCCAGCAGCCCAAACAGGGCCAACTATGGCTACACCTTC. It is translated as CASSPNRANYGYTF. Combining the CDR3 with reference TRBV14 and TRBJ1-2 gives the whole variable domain EAGVTQFPSHSVIEKGQTVTLRCDPISGHDNLYWYRRVMGKEIKFLLHFVKESKQDESGMPNNRFLAERTGGTYSTLKVQPAELEDSGVYFCASSPNRANYGYTFGSGTRLTVV.

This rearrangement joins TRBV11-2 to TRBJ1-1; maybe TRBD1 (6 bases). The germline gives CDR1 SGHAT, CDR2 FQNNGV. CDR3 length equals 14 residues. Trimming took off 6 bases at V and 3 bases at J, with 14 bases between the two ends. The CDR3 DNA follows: TGTGCCAGCAGACGACTTACAGGGTACACTGAAGCTTTCTTT. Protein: CASRRLTGYTEAFF. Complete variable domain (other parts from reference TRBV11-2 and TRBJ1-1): EAGVAQSPRYKIIEKRQSVAFWCNPISGHATLYWYQQILGQGPKLLIQFQNNGVVDDSQLPKDRFSAERLKGVDSTLKIQPAKLEDSAVYLCASRRLTGYTEAFFGQGTRLTVV.